This TCR beta chain was documented in a study of T cell responses to AZD1222 COVID-19 vaccine. Findings of the study overall: Among AZD1222 vaccinees, only 5 to 7 were seropositive at baseline. Repertoire sampling happened only post peak T cell response.

Clones were read by immunoSEQ multiplex PCR, and TCRdb kept only the in-frame ones, dropping some. The sample lists some 150,000 clones, 90% occurring once. The CDR3 sequence is 16 residues long. Trimming removed 1 base from V and 5 bases from J, with 12 bases in between. Germline loops: CDR1 LGHDT, CDR2 YNNKEL (reference sequence). A note on this clone: Its matching antigen is unknown.

The receptor's source is an adult in good health. The material was peripheral blood, obtained on day 0 of AZD1222 vaccination. This chain connects TRBV3-1 (or the pseudogene TRBV3-2) to TRBJ1-6, with TRBD1 as a possible D gene (5 bases). The CDR3 DNA follows: TGTGCCAGCAGCCAAGGGGGGTTCGCGAATAATTCACCCCTCCACTTT. This codes for CASSQGGFANNSPLHF.